This T cell receptor (beta chain) was documented in a study of immune characteristics of hereditary and idiopathic chronic pancreatitis. General notes on the study: The study profiled local pancreatic immune cells and TCRbeta repertoires in hereditary and idiopathic chronic pancreatitis compared with control organ donor pancreases. TCRbeta sequencing covered roughly 5 control pancreases, fewer than 10 hereditary chronic pancreatitis pancreases and about six idiopathic chronic pancreatitis pancreases. Minimal in vitro experimental manipulation of pancreas-infiltrating T cells was the reason the gDNA-based approach was selected. The paper as a whole reports these results and caveats: Among 10 to 15 chronic pancreatitis patients, higher numbers of productive TCR rearrangements went along with higher disease severity scores, showing a positive correlation. Because patient tissue could be obtained only at the time of TPIAT, immune findings may have been influenced by differences in disease duration. The study did not include chronic pancreatitis caused by alcohol use. Compared with controls, both chronic pancreatitis groups had significantly higher TCRbeta repertoire diversity and lower clonality. Hereditary and idiopathic chronic pancreatitis differed in Vbeta-Jbeta gene family usage, including TRBV10, TRBV19, TRBV23 and TRBV5.

The library was built by means of the immunoSEQ multiplex PCR assay. From pancreatic genomic DNA, the TCRbeta CDR3 region along with adjacent sequences was amplified and then sequenced. Regarding the original processing steps: Repertoire diversity was assessed as a mean normalized Shannon-Wiener index, and productive clonality and productive rearrangement counts were also measured. Control and chronic pancreatitis repertoire metrics were compared by means of the nonparametric Mann-Whitney U test. Shared clonotypes were defined as CDR3beta sequences with identical amino acid composition and length across subjects. Sourced from immuneACCESS, this table was stored by TCRdb with only in-frame sequences that have V and J called. A share of the clones is absent; for the studies checked, an unresolved V gene accounts for under half, and the remainder has no known explanation. That table gives V, J and clone size, and the DNA gave D and trimming. For this sample the table gives a few thousand clones, of which about 70% were detected only once. Together, the top ten hold roughly 6.6% of the sample.

Chronic pancreatitis pancreas tissue was obtained from patients undergoing total pancreatectomy with islet autotransplantation (TPIAT). None of the chronic pancreatitis patients included in the study had a known history of diabetes. For TCRbeta sequencing, genomic DNA was extracted directly from bulk pancreas tissue, without T cell sorting. At two US centers, pancreas tissues from patients and organ donors were collected on a consecutive basis. Via the germline V gene, CDR1 is MNHEY and CDR2 SVGAGI. The CDR3, cysteine through phenylalanine, is 15 amino acids long. Only CDR3 DNA is held: 45 bases, read in frame from base 1. Germline trimming amounts to 4 bases on V and 0 bases on J, with 1 as the count of junction bases outside the gene matches. This clone was counted a few times. Its antigen has not been determined. Qualities for individual bases were not recorded, and no much larger clone is one base off.

The sample consisted of pancreas tissue with hereditary chronic pancreatitis. The sequence derives from a human donor with chronic pancreatitis. This chain is built from TRBV6-5 and TRBJ2-3, with 10 bases aligning to TRBD1. The DNA sequence follows: TGTGCCAGCAGTTGGACAGGGGGGAGCACAGATACGCAGTATTTT. Translated, it gives CASSWTGGSTDTQYF.